One and the same sample provided the 23 T cell receptor beta chains below, sequenced in a study of T cell repertoires in cytomegalovirus infection (dated by TCRdb to about 2019). These receptors have no identified antigens. The meaning of the sample's treatment or condition label: in vitro stimulation with specific CMV peptide epitopes to enrich CMV-specific T cells. The sequencer listed for this sample is Illumina HiSeq 1500. The public reads were reanalyzed by TCRdb: fastp trimming at Q25, MiXCR alignment, in-frame beta chains only. Entries that share a CDR3 protein sequence are merged under the most common genes and DNA. Across this sample there are some 590,000 distinct CDR3 sequences, with over 35% seen only once. The ten largest clones capture about 48% of the sample. The sample consisted of cultured PBMCs, taken from culture after CMV antigen stimulation. These receptors came from a human donor in good health (CMV status not recorded). Some clones in this sample may be carry-over from other donors' samples.

The CDR3 DNA follows: TGTGCCAGCAGCTTAGTAGGCGGGAGTGGGGCATACGAGCAGTACTTC. Its protein is CASSLVGGSGAYEQYF. This chain joins TRBV7-2 and TRBJ2-7; the match to TRBD2 covers 7 bases. There are 16 residues in the CDR3. The V gene's germline CDR1 is SGHTA and CDR2 FQGNSA. V dropped 1 base and J dropped 4; count of bases not matched to a gene: 10.

The chain carries TRBV5-6 and TRBJ2-3, with 7 positions matching TRBD2. Germline assignment: CDR1 SGHDT and CDR2 YYEEEE. This CDR3 has 16 residues. V gave up 1 base and J gave up 1 base; unmatched junction bases: 6. The CDR3 here is CASSLLGGSRTDTQYF. The CDR3 DNA reads TGTGCCAGCAGCTTGCTTGGCGGGAGCCGCACAGATACGCAGTATTTT.

This clonotype was seen once. This chain links TRBV7-2 with TRBJ2-1; D not resolved. This CDR3 spans 15 amino acids. The germline CDR1 and CDR2 sequences are SGHTA and FQGNSA. V was pared by 1 base and J by 1 base, with 8 bases between. The CDR3: CASSLETLSYNEQFF. The CDR3 bases are TGTGCCAGCAGCTTAGAGACCCTTTCCTACAATGAGCAGTTCTTC. Full variable domain (outside the CDR3, taken from reference TRBV7-2 and TRBJ2-1): GAGVSQSPSNKVTEKGKDVELRCDPISGHTALYWYRQSLGQGLEFLIYFQGNSAPDKSGLPSDRFSAERTGGSVSTLTIQRTQQEDSAVYLCASSLETLSYNEQFFGPGTRLTVL.

V gene TRBV7-1 combines with J gene TRBJ2-7, with 9 bases identical to TRBD2. TRBV7-1 is known as an ORF, though its function is uncertain. The CDR3 is 16 amino acids. The trim removed 5 bases at V and 0 bases at J, leaving 8 bases unmatched. The CDR3 region is CASSLPGGRASYEQYF. In nucleotides, the CDR3 is TGTGCCAGCAGCCTCCCCGGCGGGAGGGCCTCCTACGAGCAGTACTTC.

The gene calls are TRBV7-2 and TRBJ1-6, with 9 bases aligning to TRBD1. Germline values: CDR1 SGHTA, CDR2 FQGNSA. This CDR3 comprises 16 residues. The trim removed 5 bases at V and 7 bases at J, leaving 9 bases unmatched. The CDR3 loop reads CASSPDRGRLNSPLHF. CDR3 in DNA: TGTGCCAGCAGCCCCGACAGGGGGAGACTCAATTCACCCCTCCACTTT.

The genes are TRBV20-1 and TRBJ2-4; 8 nucleotides agree with TRBD2. This CDR3 has 12 amino acids. CDR1 and CDR2 from the germline V gene are DFQATT and SNEGSKA (reference sequence). CDR3 nucleotides: TGCAGACTTCGGGGGGGGGGAAACATTCAGTACTTC. Its protein is CRLRGGGNIQYF.

A few counts support this clonotype. The rearrangement uses TRBV7-9 and TRBJ2-3, with D uncertain. The CDR3 length is 11 residues. V gave up 3 bases and J gave up 6 bases, with 4 bases separating them. The V gene's germline CDR1 is SEHNR and CDR2 FQNEAQ (reference sequence). The CDR3 DNA reads as TGTGCCAGCAGCTTGTGGGATACGCAGTATTTT. Amino acids: CASSLWDTQYF.

The rearrangement links TRBV7-9 to TRBJ1-2; no definite D call. The CDR3 extends over 13 amino acids. The V and J ends lost 3 bases and 1 base respectively, with 6 bases between them. Per the germline V gene, CDR1 is SEHNR and CDR2 is FQNEAQ (reference sequence). CDR3 in amino acids: CASSFDGNYGYTF. The CDR3 DNA reads TGTGCCAGCAGCTTCGACGGTAACTATGGCTACACCTTC.

This clonotype was counted only a few times. Written as DNA, the CDR3 is TGTGCCATCAAAGACGAGCGGGTTCTCTCCTACGAGCAGTACTTC. Translation: CAIKDERVLSYEQYF. The V call is TRBV10-3, the J call TRBJ2-7; possible D gene TRBD2, 6 bases. Trimming cost V 7 bases and J 0 bases, with 16 bases left between them. CDR3 length: 15 amino acids. Germline loops: CDR1 ENHRY, CDR2 SYGVKD.

This clonotype was picked up a small number of times. The rearrangement joins TRBV7-8 to TRBJ1-3; D not resolved. The CDR3 consists of 16 residues. Germline V lookup: CDR1 SGHVS, CDR2 FQNEAQ. Trimming took off 0 bases at V and 0 bases at J, with 9 bases between the two ends. CDR3 in DNA: TGTGCCAGCAGCTTAGCGAGGGCAGACTCTGGAAACACCATATATTTT. Translation: CASSLARADSGNTIYF.

Only one count was recorded for this clonotype. The chain carries TRBV4-1 and TRBJ2-2; D may match TRBD1 or TRBD2 (5 bases each). Germline assignment: CDR1 MGHRA and CDR2 YSYEKL. This CDR3 contains 16 residues. Deletions cut 2 bases from V and 4 bases from J, with 14 bases between. CDR3 DNA sequence: TGCGCCAGCAGCCAATCCCCTGGGGGTGGCACCGGGGAGCTGTTTTTT. This encodes CASSQSPGGGTGELFF.

V usage is TRBV20-1 and J usage is TRBJ2-7; tentatively, D is TRBD1 (5 bases). The CDR3 is 13 residues long. Per germline, CDR1 DFQATT and CDR2 SNEGSKA (reference sequence). Trimming cost V 3 bases and J 4 bases, with 13 bases left between them. The CDR3 region is CSASNPGWYEQYF. The CDR3 DNA follows: TGCAGTGCTAGCAACCCAGGGTGGTACGAGCAGTACTTC.

The V and J genes are TRBV6-6 and TRBJ1-3, with D possibly TRBD1 on 5 matching bases. Looked up from germline, CDR1 is MNHNY and CDR2 is SVGAGI (reference sequence). The V end was cut by 6 bases, the J end by 2 bases, with 17 bases between. The CDR3 has 16 residues. The CDR3 spells CASSPMGLVAGNTIYF. The DNA of the CDR3 is TGTGCCAGCAGCCCTATGGGACTGGTGGCTGGAAACACCATATATTTT.

This clonotype was recorded a few times. The gene calls are TRBV10-2 and TRBJ2-2; no clear D. The CDR3 contains 14 residues. With 5 bases removed from V and 4 bases from J, the gap between germline ends came to 11 bases. CDR1 and CDR2 from the germline V gene are WSHSY and SAAADI. The CDR3 nucleotides are TGCGCCAGCAGTTCCCGGAAGAGCACCGGGGAGCTGTTTTTT. The encoded protein is CASSSRKSTGELFF.

The chain recombines TRBV12-3 or TRBV12-4 with TRBJ2-7, with 9 bases fitting TRBD1. The CDR3 has 17 amino acids. V was clipped by 5 bases and J by 5 bases; unmatched bases: 16. The CDR3 loop is CASSARLRTGEVHEQYF. The DNA for the CDR3 is TGTGCCAGCAGTGCCCGACTGCGGACAGGGGAAGTGCACGAGCAGTACTTC.

This clonotype was detected a few times. The V and J genes are TRBV7-2 and TRBJ2-7, with TRBD2 identical over 9 bases. Germline CDR1 is SGHTA and CDR2 is FQGNSA. Trimming cost V 1 base and J 3 bases; bases outside gene matches: 10. This CDR3 is 17 amino acids long. CDR3 in amino acids: CASSLGGSGRVSYEQYF. CDR3 DNA sequence: TGTGCCAGCAGCTTAGGGGGTAGCGGGAGAGTTAGCTACGAGCAGTACTTC.

The chain joins TRBV10-3 to TRBJ2-1, with 7 bases lining up with TRBD2. CDR3 length equals 14 residues. V was clipped by 4 bases and J by 7 bases; unmatched bases: 7. Germline CDR1 is ENHRY and CDR2 is SYGVKD. The CDR3 DNA follows: TGTGCCATCAGTGTTGGAGCGGGGCGTAATGAGCAGTTCTTC. It is translated as CAISVGAGRNEQFF.

V usage is TRBV12-3 or TRBV12-4 and J usage is TRBJ1-3, with D possibly being TRBD1 (6 bases). Trimming pared 4 bases from V and 2 bases from J, leaving 15 bases between. CDR3 length equals 16 residues. CDR3 nucleotide sequence: TGTGCCAGCAGTTCCAGAGCACAGGGTCCTGGAAACACCATATATTTT. This gives the protein CASSSRAQGPGNTIYF.

This clonotype was observed a few times. This chain joins TRBV19 and TRBJ1-1; D is unclear. V lost 3 bases and J 0 bases, leaving 8 bases between the germline ends. Germline loops: CDR1 LNHDA, CDR2 SQIVND (reference sequence). The CDR3 loop spans 14 amino acids. The DNA for the CDR3 is TGTGCCAGTAGTATGGAACACCTGAACACTGAAGCTTTCTTT. It specifies CASSMEHLNTEAFF.

This chain links TRBV7-8 with TRBJ2-1, with 8 positions matching TRBD2. The junction had 1 base not matched to a gene; V was cut back by 3 bases and J by 6 bases. The length of the CDR3 is 13 residues. Germline V lookup: CDR1 SGHVS, CDR2 FQNEAQ. The CDR3 coding sequence is TGTGCCAGCAGCTTTAGCGGGGCCAATGAGCAGTTCTTC. It is translated as CASSFSGANEQFF. The full variable domain, with the rest looked up from reference TRBV7-8 and TRBJ2-1, is GAGVSQSPRYKVAKRGQDVALRCDPISGHVSLFWYQQALGQGPEFLTYFQNEAQLDKSGLPSDRFFAERPEGSVSTLKIQRTQQEDSAVYLCASSFSGANEQFFGPGTRLTVL.

This clonotype has more than one count but fewer than ten. The rearrangement joins TRBV20-1 to TRBJ2-3, with 8 bases fitting TRBD2. CDR3 length equals 16 residues. The V gene end was trimmed by 4 bases and the J gene end by 6 bases; junction bases not matched to a gene: 15. CDR1 and CDR2 (germline): DFQATT, SNEGSKA (reference sequence). The CDR3 loop reads CSATGGSGERPDTQYF. The CDR3 bases are TGCAGTGCTACTGGGGGTAGCGGGGAGAGGCCCGATACGCAGTATTTT.

The chain joins TRBV20-1 to TRBJ1-5; weak D call: TRBD1 (6 bases). Deletions cut 3 bases from V and 6 bases from J, with 15 bases between. The V gene's germline CDR1 is DFQATT and CDR2 SNEGSKA (reference sequence). The CDR3 is 14 residues long. The CDR3 loop is CSASGGASGQPQHF. The CDR3 region has the DNA TGCAGTGCTAGCGGGGGGGCCTCGGGTCAGCCCCAGCATTTT.

A note on this clonotype: A much larger clone lies a single base off, so this may be a read error. The chain joins TRBV7-2 to TRBJ1-6; D unclear. Looked up from germline, CDR1 is SGHTA and CDR2 is FQGNSA. The CDR3 loop spans 14 amino acids. Trimming took off 8 bases at V and 7 bases at J, with 15 bases between the two ends. The CDR3: CASGLPGGNSPLHF. The CDR3 DNA is TGTGCCAGCGGCCTTCCGGGTGGGAATTCACCCCTCCACTTT.